The T cell receptor beta chain described here comes from a study of blood T cell repertoires in COVID-19. Across the whole study: Samples representing acute and convalescent COVID-19 were sourced from the United States, Italy and Spain.

Repertoires were generated with immunoSEQ multiplex PCR, while TCRdb's copy carries only in-frame clones and drops some. The sample has approximately 330,000 clones, around 89% seen once. Germline V gene lookup returns CDR1 GTSNPN and CDR2 SVGIG (reference sequence). V was pared by 3 bases and J by 6 bases, with 12 bases of the junction left unmatched. The CDR3 spans 16 residues. The sample was peripheral blood. The receptor was isolated from a woman aged 40 to 49 with COVID-19, enrolled during active disease. This chain joins TRBV30 and TRBJ2-2; 8 bases align to TRBD2. CDR3 region: CAWSKPPGLVPGELFF. DNA of the CDR3: TGTGCCTGGAGCAAACCCCCGGGACTAGTTCCCGGGGAGCTGTTTTTT.